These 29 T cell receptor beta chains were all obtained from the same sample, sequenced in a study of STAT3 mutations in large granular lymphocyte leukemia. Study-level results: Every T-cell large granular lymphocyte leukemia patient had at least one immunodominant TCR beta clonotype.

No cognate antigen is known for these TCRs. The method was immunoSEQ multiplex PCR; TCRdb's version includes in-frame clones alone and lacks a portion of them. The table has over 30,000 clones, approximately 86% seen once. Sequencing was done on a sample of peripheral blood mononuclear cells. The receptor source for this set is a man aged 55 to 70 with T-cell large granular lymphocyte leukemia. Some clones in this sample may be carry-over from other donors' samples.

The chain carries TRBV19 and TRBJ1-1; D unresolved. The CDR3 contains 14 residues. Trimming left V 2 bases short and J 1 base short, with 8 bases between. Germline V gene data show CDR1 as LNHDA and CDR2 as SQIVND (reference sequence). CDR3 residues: CASSIRGGNTEAFF. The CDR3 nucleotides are TGTGCCAGTAGTATACGGGGTGGGAACACTGAAGCTTTCTTT.

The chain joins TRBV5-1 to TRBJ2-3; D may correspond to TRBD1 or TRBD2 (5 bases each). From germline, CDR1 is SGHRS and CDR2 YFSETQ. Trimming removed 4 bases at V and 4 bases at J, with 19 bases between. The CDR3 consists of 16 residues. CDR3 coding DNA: TGCGCCAGCAGCCCGGTCACGGGACGTTCCGCAGATACGCAGTATTTT. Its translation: CASSPVTGRSADTQYF.

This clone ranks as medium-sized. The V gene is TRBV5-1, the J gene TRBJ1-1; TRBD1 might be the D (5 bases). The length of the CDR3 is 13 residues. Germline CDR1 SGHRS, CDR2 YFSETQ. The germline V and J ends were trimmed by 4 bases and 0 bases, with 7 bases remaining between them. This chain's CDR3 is CASSTTVNTEAFF. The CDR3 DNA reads TGCGCCAGCAGCACGACAGTGAACACTGAAGCTTTCTTT.

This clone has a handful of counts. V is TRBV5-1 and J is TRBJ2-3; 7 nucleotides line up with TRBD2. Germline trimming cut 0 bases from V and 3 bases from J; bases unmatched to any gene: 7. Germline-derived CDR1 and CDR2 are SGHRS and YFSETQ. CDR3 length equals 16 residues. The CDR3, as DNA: TGCGCCAGCAGCTTGGAGGGCGGGAGCTATACAGATACGCAGTATTTT. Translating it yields CASSLEGGSYTDTQYF.

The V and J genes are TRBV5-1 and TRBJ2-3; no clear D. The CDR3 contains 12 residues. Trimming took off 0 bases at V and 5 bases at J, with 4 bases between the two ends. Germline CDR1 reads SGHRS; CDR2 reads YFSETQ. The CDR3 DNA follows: TGCGCCAGCAGCTTGGATGTAGATACGCAGTATTTT. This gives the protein CASSLDVDTQYF.

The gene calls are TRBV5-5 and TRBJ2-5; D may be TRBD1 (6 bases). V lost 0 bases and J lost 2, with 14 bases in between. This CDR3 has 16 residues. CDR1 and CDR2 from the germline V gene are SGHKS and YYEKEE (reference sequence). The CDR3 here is CASSLDEGQRQETQYF. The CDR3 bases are TGTGCCAGCAGCTTGGATGAGGGACAAAGACAAGAGACCCAGTACTTC.

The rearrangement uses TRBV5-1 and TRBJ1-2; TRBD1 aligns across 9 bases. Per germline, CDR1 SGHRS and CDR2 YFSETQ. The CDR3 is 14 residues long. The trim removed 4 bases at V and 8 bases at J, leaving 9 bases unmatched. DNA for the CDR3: TGCGCCAGCAGCACGGAGGGGACAGGGCTGGGCTACACCTTC. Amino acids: CASSTEGTGLGYTF.

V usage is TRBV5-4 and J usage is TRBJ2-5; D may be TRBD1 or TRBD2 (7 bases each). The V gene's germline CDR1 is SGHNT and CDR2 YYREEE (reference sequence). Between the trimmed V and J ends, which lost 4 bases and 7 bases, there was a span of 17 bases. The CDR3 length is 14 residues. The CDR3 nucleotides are TGTGCCAGCAGCCCACAGGGGAGGGACGGGACCCAGTACTTC. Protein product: CASSPQGRDGTQYF.

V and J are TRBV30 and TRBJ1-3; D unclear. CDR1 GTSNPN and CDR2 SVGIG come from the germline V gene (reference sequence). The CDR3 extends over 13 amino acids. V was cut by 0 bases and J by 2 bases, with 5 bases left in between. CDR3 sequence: CAWSVSTGNTIYF. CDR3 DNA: TGTGCCTGGAGTGTATCTACTGGAAACACCATATATTTT.

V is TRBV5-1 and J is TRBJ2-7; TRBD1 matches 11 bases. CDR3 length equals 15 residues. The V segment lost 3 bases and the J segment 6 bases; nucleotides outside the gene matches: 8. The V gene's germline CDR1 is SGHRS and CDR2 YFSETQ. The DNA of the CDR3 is TGCGCCAGCAGCTCCGCCGGGACAGGGGGTTCCGAGCAGTACTTC. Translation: CASSSAGTGGSEQYF.

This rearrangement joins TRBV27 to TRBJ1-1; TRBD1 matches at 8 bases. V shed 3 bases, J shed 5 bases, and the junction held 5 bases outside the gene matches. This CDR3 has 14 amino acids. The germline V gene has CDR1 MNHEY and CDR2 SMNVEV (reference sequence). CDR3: CASSFATGGTEAFF. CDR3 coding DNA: TGTGCCAGCAGTTTTGCAACAGGGGGGACTGAAGCTTTCTTT.

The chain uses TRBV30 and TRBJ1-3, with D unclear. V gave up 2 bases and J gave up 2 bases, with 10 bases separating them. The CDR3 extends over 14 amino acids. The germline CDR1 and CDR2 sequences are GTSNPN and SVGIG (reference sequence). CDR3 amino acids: CAWSIPSPGNTIYF. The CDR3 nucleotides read TGTGCCTGGAGTATACCCAGCCCTGGAAACACCATATATTTT.

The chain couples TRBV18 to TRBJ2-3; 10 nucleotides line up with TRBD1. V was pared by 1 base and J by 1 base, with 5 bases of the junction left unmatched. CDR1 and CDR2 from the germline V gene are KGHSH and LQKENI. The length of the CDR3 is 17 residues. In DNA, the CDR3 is TGTGCCAGCTCACCACAGGCCGGGACAGGGGGCACAGATACGCAGTATTTT. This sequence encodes CASSPQAGTGGTDTQYF.

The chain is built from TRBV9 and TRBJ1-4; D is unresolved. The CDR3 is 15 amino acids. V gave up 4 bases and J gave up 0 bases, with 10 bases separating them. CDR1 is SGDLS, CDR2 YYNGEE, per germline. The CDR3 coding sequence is TGTGCCAGCAGCCCCCAAGGTTCAACTAATGAAAAACTGTTTTTT. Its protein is CASSPQGSTNEKLFF.

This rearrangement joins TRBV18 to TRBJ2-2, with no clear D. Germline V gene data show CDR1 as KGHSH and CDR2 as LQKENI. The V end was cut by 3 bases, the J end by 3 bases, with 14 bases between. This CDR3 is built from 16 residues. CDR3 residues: CASSPLALVDTGELFF. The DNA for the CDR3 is TGTGCCAGCTCACCCCTGGCCTTAGTGGACACCGGGGAGCTGTTTTTT.

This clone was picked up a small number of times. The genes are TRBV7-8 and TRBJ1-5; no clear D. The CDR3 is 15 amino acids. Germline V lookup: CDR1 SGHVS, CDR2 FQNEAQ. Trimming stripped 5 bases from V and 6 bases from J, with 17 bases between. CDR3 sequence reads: CASSLGEGYRQPQHF. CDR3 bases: TGTGCCAGCAGCCTAGGTGAGGGCTATCGTCAGCCCCAGCATTTT.

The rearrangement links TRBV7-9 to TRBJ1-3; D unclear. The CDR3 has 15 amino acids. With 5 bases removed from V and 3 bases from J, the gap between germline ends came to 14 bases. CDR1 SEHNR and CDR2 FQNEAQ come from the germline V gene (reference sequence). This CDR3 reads CASSRGPALGNTIYF. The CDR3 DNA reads TGTGCCAGCAGCCGCGGCCCGGCCCTTGGAAACACCATATATTTT.

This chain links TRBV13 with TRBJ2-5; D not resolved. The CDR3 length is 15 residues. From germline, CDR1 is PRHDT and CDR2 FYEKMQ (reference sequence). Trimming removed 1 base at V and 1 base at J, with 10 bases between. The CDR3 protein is CASSLAAGIQETQYF. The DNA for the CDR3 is TGTGCCAGCAGCTTAGCCGCAGGAATCCAAGAGACCCAGTACTTC.

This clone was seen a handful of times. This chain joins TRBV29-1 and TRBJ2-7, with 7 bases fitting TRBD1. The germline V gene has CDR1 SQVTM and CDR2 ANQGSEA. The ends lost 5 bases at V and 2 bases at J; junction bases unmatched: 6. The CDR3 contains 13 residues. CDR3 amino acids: CSVFETGTYEQYF. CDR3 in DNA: TGCAGCGTTTTTGAGACAGGGACCTACGAGCAGTACTTC.

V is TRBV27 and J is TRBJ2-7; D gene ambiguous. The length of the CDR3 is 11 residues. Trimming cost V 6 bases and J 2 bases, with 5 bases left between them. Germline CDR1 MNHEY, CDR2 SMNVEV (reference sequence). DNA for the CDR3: TGTGCCAGCAGAGACACCTACGAGCAGTACTTC. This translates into CASRDTYEQYF.

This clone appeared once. CDR3 protein: CASSLVGRADFNGYTF. DNA of the CDR3: TGCGCCAGCAGCTTGGTAGGCCGAGCGGATTTCAATGGCTACACCTTC. V and J are TRBV5-1 and TRBJ1-2, with D unclear. V was cut by 0 bases and J by 6 bases, with 18 bases left in between. Germline CDR1 reads SGHRS; CDR2 reads YFSETQ. There are 16 residues in the CDR3.

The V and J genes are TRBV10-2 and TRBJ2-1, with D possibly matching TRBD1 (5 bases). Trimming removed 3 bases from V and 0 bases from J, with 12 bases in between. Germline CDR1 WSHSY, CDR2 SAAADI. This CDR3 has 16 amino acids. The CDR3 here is CASSDWTTFSYNEQFF. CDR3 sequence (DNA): TGCGCCAGCAGTGACTGGACAACTTTCTCCTACAATGAGCAGTTCTTC.

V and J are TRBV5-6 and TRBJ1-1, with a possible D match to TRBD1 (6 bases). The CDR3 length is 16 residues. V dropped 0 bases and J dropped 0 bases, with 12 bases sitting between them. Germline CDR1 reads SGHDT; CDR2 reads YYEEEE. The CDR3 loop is CASSLGTATMNTEAFF. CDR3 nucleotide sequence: TGTGCCAGCAGCTTGGGGACAGCTACCATGAACACTGAAGCTTTCTTT.

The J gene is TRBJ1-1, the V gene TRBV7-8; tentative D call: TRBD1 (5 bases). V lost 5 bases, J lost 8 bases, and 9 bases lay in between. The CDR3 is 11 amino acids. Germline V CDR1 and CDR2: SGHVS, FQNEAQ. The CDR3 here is CASSLGQEAFF. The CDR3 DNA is TGTGCCAGCAGCCTTGGACAAGAAGCTTTCTTT. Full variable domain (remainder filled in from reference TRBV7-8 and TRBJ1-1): GAGVSQSPRYKVAKRGQDVALRCDPISGHVSLFWYQQALGQGPEFLTYFQNEAQLDKSGLPSDRFFAERPEGSVSTLKIQRTQQEDSAVYLCASSLGQEAFFGQGTRLTVV.

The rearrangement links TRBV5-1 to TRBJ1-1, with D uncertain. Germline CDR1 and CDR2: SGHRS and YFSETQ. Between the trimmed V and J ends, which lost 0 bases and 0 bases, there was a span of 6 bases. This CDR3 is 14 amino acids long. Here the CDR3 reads CASSLEGVNTEAFF. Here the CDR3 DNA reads TGCGCCAGCAGCTTGGAGGGAGTGAACACTGAAGCTTTCTTT.

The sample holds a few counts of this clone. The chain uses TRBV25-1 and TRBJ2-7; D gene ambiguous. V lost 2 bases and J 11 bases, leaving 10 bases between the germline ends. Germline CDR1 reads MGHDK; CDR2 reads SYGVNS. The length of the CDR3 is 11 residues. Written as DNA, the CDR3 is TGTGCCAGCAGTGAAACCCCACACAAGTACTTC. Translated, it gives CASSETPHKYF.

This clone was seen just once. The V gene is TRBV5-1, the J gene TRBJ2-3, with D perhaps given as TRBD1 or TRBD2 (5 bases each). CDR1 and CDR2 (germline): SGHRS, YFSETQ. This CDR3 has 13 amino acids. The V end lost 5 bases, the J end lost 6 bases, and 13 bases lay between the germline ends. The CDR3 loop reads CASRIMGVDTQYF. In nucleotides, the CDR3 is TGCGCCAGCAGGATTATGGGGGTTGATACGCAGTATTTT.

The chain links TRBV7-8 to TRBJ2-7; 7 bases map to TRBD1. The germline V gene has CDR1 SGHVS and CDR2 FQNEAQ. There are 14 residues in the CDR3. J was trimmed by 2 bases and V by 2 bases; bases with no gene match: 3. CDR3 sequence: CASSLRQGAYEQYF. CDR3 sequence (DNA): TGTGCCAGCAGCTTAAGGCAGGGGGCCTACGAGCAGTACTTC.

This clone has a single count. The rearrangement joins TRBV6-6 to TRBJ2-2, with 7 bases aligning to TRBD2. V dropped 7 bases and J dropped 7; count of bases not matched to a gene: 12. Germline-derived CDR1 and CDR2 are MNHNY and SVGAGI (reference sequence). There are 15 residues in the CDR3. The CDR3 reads CASNRPSGSVGELFF. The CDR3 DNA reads TGTGCCAGCAACCGCCCTAGCGGTAGCGTCGGGGAGCTGTTTTTT.